This passage covers 7 T cell receptor beta chains from one sample sequenced in a study of T-cell memory formation after mild COVID-19. Each CDR3 protein is one row after TCRdb ran MiXCR on the 5' RACE reads. The repertoire holds 410,000 or so distinct CDR3 sequences, with 23% as singletons. Material for sequencing was PBMCs or a T cell subset sorted from them (not recorded which). These receptors came from an adult woman who had mild COVID-19 (a few samples of this study predate the infection). Cell type and time point are not known.

V gene TRBV5-1 combines with J gene TRBJ2-2, with D possibly being TRBD2 (6 bases). V shed 2 bases and J shed 4 bases, with 9 bases lying between them. CDR3 length: 14 amino acids. Germline CDR1 SGHRS, CDR2 YFSETQ. For the CDR3, the DNA is TGCGCCAGCAGCTTTGCGGGAAGCACCGGGGAGCTGTTTTTT. Encoded protein: CASSFAGSTGELFF.

This clonotype has a handful of counts. The chain joins TRBV15 to TRBJ2-7; D is possibly TRBD1 (5 bases). Deletions cut 0 bases from V and 6 bases from J, with 12 bases between. Germline CDR1 and CDR2: LNHNV and YYDKDF (reference sequence). This CDR3 comprises 14 residues. CDR3 nucleotides: TGTGCCACCAGCAGAGATCACCAGGGTCGCGAGCAGTACTTC. It translates to CATSRDHQGREQYF. Based on the CDR3 plus reference TRBV15 and TRBJ2-7, the full variable domain is DAMVIQNPRYQVTQFGKPVTLSCSQTLNHNVMYWYQQKSSQAPKLLFHYYDKDFNNEADTPDNFQSRRPNTSFCFLDIRSPGLGDTAMYLCATSRDHQGREQYFGPGTRLTVT.

The chain employs TRBV5-5 and TRBJ2-7; the match to TRBD1 covers 8 bases. This CDR3 is 16 amino acids long. Trimming at V came to 3 bases and at J to 4 bases, leaving 12 bases not matched to a gene. Germline CDR1 reads SGHKS; CDR2 reads YYEKEE (reference sequence). The CDR3 reads CASSSPNGQGLYEQYF. In DNA, the CDR3 is TGTGCCAGCAGCTCACCTAATGGACAGGGCCTTTACGAGCAGTACTTC.

The chain carries TRBV20-1 and TRBJ2-7; TRBD2 matches at 15 bases. Germline V gene lookup returns CDR1 DFQATT and CDR2 SNEGSKA (reference sequence). J lost 3 bases, V lost 3 bases, and 12 bases had no gene match. This CDR3 has 18 amino acids. CDR3 residues: CSARPGLAGGPRIYEQYF. CDR3 nucleotide sequence: TGCAGTGCTAGGCCCGGACTAGCGGGGGGGCCGAGAATCTACGAGCAGTACTTC.

Here the CDR3 reads CASSLMEGAPQHF. DNA of the CDR3: TGTGCCAGCAGTTTAATGGAGGGGGCTCCCCAGCATTTT. The V and J genes are TRBV12-3 or TRBV12-4 and TRBJ1-5; TRBD1 aligns across 7 bases. This CDR3 has 13 residues. With V trimmed by 2 bases and J by 10 bases, 5 bases remained unmatched.

The chain recombines TRBV5-5 with TRBJ2-7, with 8 bases that match TRBD1. Per the germline V gene, CDR1 is SGHKS and CDR2 is YYEKEE (reference sequence). This CDR3 comprises 17 residues. With 4 bases clipped from V and 6 bases from J, the junction kept 18 bases outside the gene matches. The CDR3 nucleotides read TGTGCCAGCAGCCCGGACAGGGAATTACTAGGGGGCATCGAGCAGTACTTC. Protein: CASSPDRELLGGIEQYF.

This clonotype was recorded at least ten times. The V gene is TRBV28, the J gene TRBJ2-2, with 8 nucleotides matching TRBD2. CDR1 and CDR2 (germline): MDHEN, SYDVKM. The CDR3 totals 15 residues. The V segment lost 6 bases and the J segment 0 bases; nucleotides outside the gene matches: 3. DNA of the CDR3: TGTGCCAGCAGAGTAGCGGGATCGAACACCGGGGAGCTGTTTTTT. Amino acids: CASRVAGSNTGELFF.